This T cell receptor (beta chain) was identified during a study of shared clonotypes between healthy human individuals. Study overall: Per-donor plates numbered three CD4 naive, three CD4 memory, two CD8 naive and one CD8 memory.

The germline V and J ends were trimmed by 6 bases and 5 bases, with 19 bases remaining between them. CDR3 length: 15 amino acids. CDR1 and CDR2 from the germline V gene are LNHDA and SQIVND (reference sequence). Study results and caveats: The study generally estimated greater richness for naive than memory subsets.

CD8 memory combined CD45RO+ cells with CCR7-negative CD45RA+ TemRA cells. As to this clone: Its antigen remains unknown.

Assay used: immunoSEQ multiplex PCR; TCRdb lists only in-frame clones, some missing. The data contain about 110,000 clones, about 71% of them singletons. The chain is built from TRBV19 and TRBJ2-5; D is unclear. The receptor was derived from a woman aged 25 to 45 in good health. The sample taken for sequencing was memory CD8+ T cells sorted from blood. Subset meaning: CD45RO+ cells pooled with CCR7-negative TemRA cells. Here the CDR3 DNA reads TGTGCCAGTAGCCGGATGGTGGGGTTGGGGGAGACCCAGTACTTC. It is translated as CASSRMVGLGETQYF. Based on the CDR3 plus reference TRBV19 and TRBJ2-5, the full variable domain is DGGITQSPKYLFRKEGQNVTLSCEQNLNHDAMYWYRQDPGQGLRLIYYSQIVNDFQKGDIAEGYSVSREKKESFPLTVTSAQKNPTAFYLCASSRMVGLGETQYFGPGTRLLVL.